Below, 21 T cell receptor beta chains from the same sample are listed, as sequenced in a study of blood T cells in healthy people across ages. Through a sample-barcoded 5' primer and a J-beta primer mix, a second PCR was run for about 6 to 12 cycles. TCRdb passed the 5' RACE reads through MiXCR, listing each CDR3 protein once. Of about 1.7 million distinct CDR3 sequences in the sample, 28% are singletons; the top ten hold 7.7%. The sequencing sample was made of blood. Every receptor here comes from a woman aged 25 to 45 in good health.

This clonotype was detected many times. The V and J genes are TRBV2 and TRBJ1-2; D unresolved. The CDR3 extends over 11 amino acids. Deletions cut 4 bases from V and 7 bases from J, with 7 bases between. Germline V gene lookup returns CDR1 SNHLY and CDR2 FYNNEI. Written as DNA, the CDR3 is TGTGCCAGCAGTGGGAGTTTTGGCTACACCTTC. Amino acid sequence: CASSGSFGYTF.

This clonotype was observed a handful of times. The V and J genes are TRBV5-1 and TRBJ2-2; unclear D gene. Trimming took 2 bases from V and 0 from J, leaving 5 bases between them. The CDR3 sequence is 14 residues long. Per the germline V gene, CDR1 is SGHRS and CDR2 is YFSETQ. CDR3 amino acids: CASSFVPNTGELFF. The DNA for the CDR3 is TGCGCCAGCAGCTTTGTACCGAACACCGGGGAGCTGTTTTTT.

This clonotype was seen more than once but under ten times. The V call is TRBV19, the J call TRBJ1-2, with a possible D match to TRBD1 (5 bases). This CDR3 region has 14 residues. V was clipped by 7 bases and J by 5 bases, with 17 bases between them. Germline loops: CDR1 LNHDA, CDR2 SQIVND (reference sequence). DNA of the CDR3: TGTGCCAGTACTCTCCAGACAGTTTATTATGGCTACACCTTC. It is translated as CASTLQTVYYGYTF.

Concerning this clonotype itself: A much larger clone sits a single nucleotide away, making a read error possible. The V call is TRBV2, the J call TRBJ2-7; D perhaps matches TRBD2 (6 bases). The CDR3 contains 14 residues. V was pared by 7 bases and J by 12 bases, with 25 bases between. Germline assignment: CDR1 SNHLY and CDR2 FYNNEI. The chain's CDR3 is CASIILTSSETRYF. CDR3 nucleotide sequence: TGTGCCAGCATAATCCTAACTAGCTCTGAGACCCGGTACTTC.

J is TRBJ1-2 and V is TRBV5-5; tentative D call: TRBD1 (6 bases). The CDR3 is 14 residues long. Per the germline V gene, CDR1 is SGHKS and CDR2 is YYEKEE (reference sequence). Trimming took 5 bases from V and 3 from J, leaving 14 bases between them. DNA for the CDR3: TGTGCCAGCAGGGCTATACAGGGTGACTATGGCTACACCTTC. Translated: CASRAIQGDYGYTF. The full variable domain, with the rest looked up from reference TRBV5-5 and TRBJ1-2, is DAGVTQSPTHLIKTRGQQVTLRCSPISGHKSVSWYQQVLGQGPQFIFQYYEKEERGRGNFPDRFSARQFPNYSSELNVNALLLGDSALYLCASRAIQGDYGYTFGSGTRLTVV.

This chain connects TRBV6-6 to TRBJ1-1; D gene uncertain. CDR1 is MNHNY, CDR2 SVGAGI, per germline (reference sequence). The CDR3 spans 14 residues. V was cut by 0 bases and J by 5 bases, with 10 bases left in between. As DNA, the CDR3 is TGTGCCAGCAGTTACTCGATTGGTGATACTGAAGCTTTCTTT. Its translation is CASSYSIGDTEAFF.

V is TRBV2 and J is TRBJ1-5, with D unresolved. V gave up 2 bases and J gave up 1 base, with 9 bases separating them. Per the germline V gene, CDR1 is SNHLY and CDR2 is FYNNEI. The CDR3 spans 15 residues. This CDR3 is CASSEQVGSNQPQHF. In DNA form, the CDR3 reads TGTGCCAGCAGTGAACAGGTGGGGAGCAATCAGCCCCAGCATTTT.

The V call is TRBV5-8, the J call TRBJ2-7; 8 bases align to TRBD2. Trimming took 1 base from V and 6 from J; bases not matched to a gene: 9. This CDR3 contains 15 residues. Germline CDR1 is SGHTS and CDR2 is YDEGEE. The CDR3 reads CASSLWAGGAIEQYF. The CDR3 DNA is TGTGCCAGCAGCTTGTGGGCGGGAGGAGCTATCGAGCAGTACTTC.

The sample holds many counts of this clonotype. The rearrangement links TRBV11-2 to TRBJ2-1; 8 bases fit TRBD1. V lost 3 bases to trimming and J lost 5 bases; unmatched junction nucleotides: 3. Germline V lookup: CDR1 SGHAT, CDR2 FQNNGV. There are 14 residues in the CDR3. CDR3 sequence: CASSFGTGDNEQFF. The CDR3 bases are TGTGCCAGCAGCTTCGGGACAGGAGACAATGAGCAGTTCTTC.

The chain combines TRBV20-1 with TRBJ1-1; the D is unclear. This CDR3 has 13 amino acids. The germline CDR1 and CDR2 sequences are DFQATT and SNEGSKA (reference sequence). V shed 3 bases and J shed 0 bases, with 8 bases lying between them. CDR3 region: CSARRQLNTEAFF. The CDR3 bases are TGCAGTGCTAGGAGGCAGTTGAACACTGAAGCTTTCTTT.

This rearrangement joins TRBV7-2 to TRBJ2-5, with 9 bases matching TRBD1. Germline CDR1 is SGHTA and CDR2 is FQGNSA. The CDR3 contains 15 residues. V shed 3 bases, J shed 5 bases, and the junction held 7 bases outside the gene matches. The CDR3 coding sequence is TGTGCCAGCAGCTTCAACAGGGGGCCGGGGGAGACCCAGTACTTC. It specifies CASSFNRGPGETQYF.

This clonotype was found a few times. This sequence joins TRBV30 and TRBJ1-2; D perhaps matches TRBD1 (6 bases). The CDR3 sequence is 14 residues long. Trimming removed 3 bases from V and 5 bases from J, with 16 bases in between. The germline V gene has CDR1 GTSNPN and CDR2 SVGIG (reference sequence). The CDR3 bases are TGTGCCTGGAGCGCGGGACAAGGACTATATGGCTACACCTTC. Its protein product is CAWSAGQGLYGYTF.

The chain is built from TRBV7-9 and TRBJ2-3, with 9 bases aligning to TRBD2. Looked up from germline, CDR1 is SEHNR and CDR2 is FQNEAQ (reference sequence). V lost 2 bases and J lost 6; bases outside the gene matches: 6. This CDR3 is 15 amino acids long. In DNA, the CDR3 is TGTGCCAGCAGCTTAAGTTCTAGCGGGGCGGATACGCAGTATTTT. Amino acids: CASSLSSSGADTQYF.

There are a few counts of this clonotype. V and J are TRBV5-1 and TRBJ2-1; 7 bases are a match to TRBD1. Germline values: CDR1 SGHRS, CDR2 YFSETQ. Trimming removed 7 bases from V and 8 bases from J; junction bases left unmatched: 9. CDR3 length equals 13 residues. The CDR3 is CASGETGPDEQFF. CDR3 DNA: TGCGCCAGCGGGGAGACAGGGCCTGATGAGCAGTTCTTC.

Only a few counts were recorded for this clonotype. The chain uses TRBV7-9 and TRBJ2-1; no clear D. V lost 2 bases and J lost 9, with 11 bases in between. The CDR3 extends over 13 amino acids. Germline V gene lookup returns CDR1 SEHNR and CDR2 FQNEAQ (reference sequence). The CDR3 bases are TGTGCCAGCAGCTTAATGAAAACGGGTGAGCAGTTCTTC. Protein product: CASSLMKTGEQFF.

This clonotype has at least ten counts. The chain is built from TRBV4-1 and TRBJ1-2, with a possible D match to TRBD1 (5 bases). Germline lookup yields CDR1 MGHRA and CDR2 YSYEKL. The CDR3 extends over 15 amino acids. The germline V and J ends were trimmed by 0 bases and 10 bases, with 18 bases remaining between them. Written as DNA, the CDR3 is TGCGCCAGCAGCCAAGACCCAGGGCCCTACATGGACTACACCTTC. This gives the protein CASSQDPGPYMDYTF.

The CDR3 loop reads CASSFQGQPFNYGYTF. In DNA form, the CDR3 reads TGTGCCAGCAGTTTCCAGGGACAGCCTTTTAACTATGGCTACACCTTC. The chain employs TRBV27 and TRBJ1-2, with 7 bases fitting TRBD1. The CDR3 runs 16 residues. V was pared by 3 bases and J by 1 base, with 8 bases of the junction left unmatched. Germline V gene lookup returns CDR1 MNHEY and CDR2 SMNVEV (reference sequence).

The chain recombines TRBV28 with TRBJ2-7, with TRBD1 identical over 12 bases. V shed 7 bases and J 7 bases; nucleotides not matched to a gene: 11. Germline CDR1 is MDHEN and CDR2 is SYDVKM. CDR3 length: 15 amino acids. In nucleotides, the CDR3 is TGTGCCAGCACCTCAAAAGGGACAGGGGGCGGGGAGCAGTACTTC. Its translation: CASTSKGTGGGEQYF.

In its sample, this clonotype was seen a few times. The chain links TRBV2 to TRBJ1-1; a possible D gene is TRBD1 (6 bases). Trimming pared 5 bases from V and 0 bases from J, leaving 13 bases between. Germline V lookup: CDR1 SNHLY, CDR2 FYNNEI. The CDR3 extends over 15 amino acids. For the CDR3, the DNA is TGTGCCAGCAGTCCAACGGACAGCATGAACACTGAAGCTTTCTTT. This encodes CASSPTDSMNTEAFF.

This clonotype appeared a single time. The V gene is TRBV7-9, the J gene TRBJ1-4; the D is unclear. The germline V gene has CDR1 SEHNR and CDR2 FQNEAQ (reference sequence). There are 15 residues in the CDR3. V lost 1 base, J lost 4 bases, and 10 bases lay in between. The CDR3 nucleotides are TGTGCCAGCAGCTTAGGACTAGGAGTTAATGAAAAACTGTTTTTT. Amino acids: CASSLGLGVNEKLFF.

The rearrangement links TRBV20-1 to TRBJ2-7; D is ambiguous. Germline assignment: CDR1 DFQATT and CDR2 SNEGSKA (reference sequence). The CDR3 loop spans 12 amino acids. Trimming shortened V by 5 bases and J by 2 bases, and 10 bases separated the two germline ends. In nucleotides, the CDR3 is TGCAGTGCTGTGCAAACAACCTACGAGCAGTACTTC. Protein sequence: CSAVQTTYEQYF.